This TCR beta chain was obtained from a study of spatial heterogeneity in lung cancer. TCRdb reprocessed the 5' RACE reads via MiXCR and lists one record per CDR3 protein. The data hold about 110,000 distinct CDR3 sequences, with roughly a tenth observed a single time. This clonotype was seen a handful of times. There are 13 residues in the CDR3. Trimming cost V 4 bases and J 4 bases, with 8 bases left between them. The germline V gene encodes CDR1 SNHLY and CDR2 FYNNEI. The sample's time point: blood at routine non-recurrence follow-up after resection. This specimen consisted of PBMCs, obtained at follow-up. The clonotype originates from a female donor with early-stage non-small cell lung cancer. The rearrangement joins TRBV2 to TRBJ1-5; no reliable D call. In nucleotides, the CDR3 is TGTGCCAGCAGTGTTAATGGGAATCAGCCCCAGCATTTT. It specifies CASSVNGNQPQHF.